This T cell receptor (beta chain) was recorded in a study of T cell clones after liver transplantation. On the study more broadly: A pre-transplant mixed lymphocyte reaction with TCRbeta sequencing defined graft-donor-reactive clones followed in post-transplant blood. Samples came pre-transplant, pre-randomization before withdrawal, and post-randomization after withdrawal ended.

V was clipped by 4 bases and J by 3 bases, with 10 bases between them. Germline V gene sequence: CDR1 SGHAT, CDR2 FQDESV (reference sequence). The CDR3 has 13 amino acids. Study-wide results and limits: These preliminary findings come from unstandardized post-transplant sampling times.

The data were produced by immunoSEQ multiplex PCR, yet TCRdb's version contains in-frame clones alone and is incomplete. The table has under 7,000 clones, roughly 78% seen once. Note on this clone: Its antigen is as yet unknown.

This receptor was obtained from a human patient who received a liver transplant. Some T cells may be supplied by the graft donor. The rearrangement links TRBV11-1 to TRBJ2-7; weak D call: TRBD2 (6 bases). The sample in question was CD8+ T cells from blood, obtained 24 months after liver transplant. The CDR3 bases are TGTGCCAGCAGCTCTCGGGACTTCTACGAGCAGTACTTC. It codes for CASSSRDFYEQYF.